This T cell receptor (beta chain) originates from a study of T cell repertoires in cytomegalovirus infection. In the study overall: Evidence of both CMV infection and a matching HLA type came from public TCR beta signatures. Findings and caveats of the study: Clonotype analysis showed dominance of the ex vivo response by HLA-C-restricted CMV-specific TCR beta clonotypes. Totalled public TCR beta family frequency picked out people who carried CMV plus the relevant HLA.

This CDR3 spans 15 amino acids. The germline gives CDR1 SQVTM, CDR2 ANQGSEA. TCRdb fed the reads into MiXCR, producing one record per CDR3 protein. The table lists some 240,000 distinct CDR3 sequences, 17% of them singletons, with less than 60% in the top ten. As concerns this clonotype: Antigen unknown. The junction departs from the called germline gene at one end, perhaps through a read error.

The sample consisted of CD8+ T cells from PBMCs. This receptor was obtained from a human donor in good health (CMV status not recorded). Some clones in this sample may be carry-over from other donors' samples. The chain couples TRBV29-1 to TRBJ2-7; TRBD2 is a possible D gene (5 bases). The CDR3 is CSVEDPLREGYEQYF. For the CDR3, the DNA is TGCAGCGTCGAAGACCCCCTAAGAGAGGGCTACGAGCAGTACTTC.